The 12 T cell receptor beta chains below all came from one sample that was sequenced in a study of blood T cell repertoires in COVID-19. Method: immunoSEQ multiplex PCR; TCRdb's copy keeps in-frame clones and lacks some. The sample yields some 150,000 clones, around nine tenths seen once. The sequenced material came from peripheral blood. Receptors originate from a woman aged 45 to 65 with active or convalescent COVID-19.

The CDR3 sequence is CASSLYGGAGETQYF. CDR3 coding DNA: TGCGCCAGCAGCTTATACGGGGGGGCCGGAGAGACCCAGTACTTC. The V call is TRBV5-1, the J call TRBJ2-5, with TRBD2 identical over 8 bases. This CDR3 has 15 residues. CDR1 is SGHRS, CDR2 YFSETQ, per germline. V lost 2 bases to trimming and J lost 4 bases; unmatched junction nucleotides: 7.

Only a few counts were recorded for this clone. The chain has TRBV19 and TRBJ1-3; 7 positions match TRBD1. The CDR3 is 14 amino acids. Germline assignment: CDR1 LNHDA and CDR2 SQIVND (reference sequence). After removal of 4 bases from V and 8 bases from J, the junction contained 8 bases not matched to a gene. The CDR3 DNA sequence: TGTGCCAGTAGTACCCGGGGACAGTCGTACACCATATATTTT. It translates to CASSTRGQSYTIYF.

The chain is built from TRBV7-3 and TRBJ1-4, with D tentatively TRBD1 (5 bases). Trimming removed 4 bases from V and 4 bases from J, with 16 bases in between. The germline V gene has CDR1 SGHTA and CDR2 FQGTGA. The CDR3 loop spans 16 amino acids. The CDR3: CASSCQSAGRNEKLFF. The CDR3 nucleotides read TGTGCCAGCAGCTGTCAATCGGCAGGGCGTAATGAAAAACTGTTTTTT.

This clone appeared a few times. The chain has TRBV4-1 and TRBJ1-3; D unclear. This CDR3 contains 15 residues. The ends were cut back, 0 bases at V and 1 base at J, with 7 bases in the middle. The germline gives CDR1 MGHRA, CDR2 YSYEKL. CDR3 amino acids: CASSQDRESGNTIYF. The CDR3 DNA reads TGCGCCAGCAGCCAAGATCGGGAGTCTGGAAACACCATATATTTT.

The V gene is TRBV5-1, the J gene TRBJ2-1; TRBD2 aligns across 10 bases. V trimming: 4 bases; J trimming: 0 bases; junction bases outside the gene matches: 16. Germline V gene sequence: CDR1 SGHRS, CDR2 YFSETQ. This CDR3 is 20 amino acids long. The CDR3 DNA follows: TGCGCCAGCAGCCCTGAAGGAGCGGGGGGGCCTTCGAGCTCCTACAATGAGCAGTTCTTC. The encoded protein is CASSPEGAGGPSSSYNEQFF.

V usage is TRBV19 and J usage is TRBJ2-7, with D maybe TRBD1 (8 bases). The germline V gene has CDR1 LNHDA and CDR2 SQIVND (reference sequence). The CDR3 covers 16 residues. The V gene lost 2 bases and the J gene lost 3 bases, with 17 bases spanning the gap. Written as DNA, the CDR3 is TGTGCCAGTAGTATATATGACAGGGGAGGGAGCTACGAGCAGTACTTC. This translates into CASSIYDRGGSYEQYF.

V is TRBV11-2 and J is TRBJ2-1; possible D gene TRBD2, 5 bases. The CDR3 is 12 amino acids. Germline V gene data show CDR1 as SGHAT and CDR2 as FQNNGV. V was pared by 5 bases and J by 10 bases, with 12 bases between. CDR3 DNA sequence: TGTGCCAGCAGCCTACTAGGTTACGAGCAGTTCTTC. Translating it yields CASSLLGYEQFF.

The chain uses TRBV28 and TRBJ2-4; 7 nucleotides line up with TRBD2. Germline CDR1 MDHEN, CDR2 SYDVKM. With V trimmed by 3 bases and J by 7 bases, 3 bases remained unmatched. The CDR3 sequence is 13 residues long. The CDR3 protein is CASSFSGRNIQYF. CDR3 in DNA: TGTGCCAGCAGTTTTAGCGGGCGGAACATTCAGTACTTC.

This clone was detected only once. This chain joins TRBV28 and TRBJ2-1, with 14 bases that match TRBD2. The ends lost 6 bases at V and 9 bases at J; junction bases unmatched: 7. The CDR3 covers 15 residues. Germline values: CDR1 MDHEN, CDR2 SYDVKM. The CDR3 DNA sequence: TGTGCCAGCAGGATACCGGGACTAGCGGGAGTTGAGCAGTTCTTC. Translated: CASRIPGLAGVEQFF.

The chain carries TRBV27 and TRBJ2-2, with D tentatively TRBD1 (5 bases). The CDR3 extends over 15 amino acids. Germline assignment: CDR1 MNHEY and CDR2 SMNVEV (reference sequence). V shed 2 bases and J shed 4 bases, with 11 bases lying between them. The CDR3 sequence: CASSLEGEPTGELFF. In DNA form, the CDR3 reads TGTGCCAGCAGTTTAGAAGGGGAACCCACCGGGGAGCTGTTTTTT.

The gene calls are TRBV30 and TRBJ2-5; 13 positions match TRBD2. Per the germline V gene, CDR1 is GTSNPN and CDR2 is SVGIG (reference sequence). CDR3 length equals 18 residues. Unmatched junction bases numbered 10, after V lost 0 bases and J lost 3 bases. Written as DNA, the CDR3 is TGTGCCTGGAGTGTAATAAGGACTAGCGGGAGCACAGAAGAGACCCAGTACTTC. This gives the protein CAWSVIRTSGSTEETQYF.

The rearrangement uses TRBV6-2 or TRBV6-3 and TRBJ2-5; 9 bases match TRBD2. The germline V gene has CDR1 MNHEY and CDR2 SVGEGT. V trimming: 4 bases; J trimming: 4 bases; junction bases outside the gene matches: 7. This CDR3 is built from 15 residues. The CDR3: CASSSPYSGGETQYF. The CDR3 bases are TGTGCCAGCAGTTCCCCCTATAGCGGGGGAGAGACCCAGTACTTC.